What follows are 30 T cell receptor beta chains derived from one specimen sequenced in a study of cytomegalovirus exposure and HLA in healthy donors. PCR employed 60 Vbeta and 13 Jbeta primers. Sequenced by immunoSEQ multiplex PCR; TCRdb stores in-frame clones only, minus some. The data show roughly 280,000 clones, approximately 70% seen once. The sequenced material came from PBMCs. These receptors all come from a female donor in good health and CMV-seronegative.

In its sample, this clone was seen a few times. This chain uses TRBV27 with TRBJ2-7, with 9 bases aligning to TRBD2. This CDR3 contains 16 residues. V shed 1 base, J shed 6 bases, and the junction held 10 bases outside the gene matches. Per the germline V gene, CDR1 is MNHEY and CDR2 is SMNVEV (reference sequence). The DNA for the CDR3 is TGTGCCAGCAGTTTATTCCCGACGGGACTAGCAATCGAGCAGTACTTC. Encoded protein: CASSLFPTGLAIEQYF.

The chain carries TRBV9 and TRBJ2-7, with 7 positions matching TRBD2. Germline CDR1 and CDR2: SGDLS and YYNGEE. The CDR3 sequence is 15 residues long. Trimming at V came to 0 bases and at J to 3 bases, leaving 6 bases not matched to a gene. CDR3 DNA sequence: TGTGCCAGCAGCGTAGAAACAGCGGGGCTCTACGAGCAGTACTTC. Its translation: CASSVETAGLYEQYF. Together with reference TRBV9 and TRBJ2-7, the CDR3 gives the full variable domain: DSGVTQTPKHLITATGQRVTLRCSPRSGDLSVYWYQQSLDQGLQFLIQYYNGEERAKGNILERFSAQQFPDLHSELNLSSLELGDSALYFCASSVETAGLYEQYFGPGTRLTVT.

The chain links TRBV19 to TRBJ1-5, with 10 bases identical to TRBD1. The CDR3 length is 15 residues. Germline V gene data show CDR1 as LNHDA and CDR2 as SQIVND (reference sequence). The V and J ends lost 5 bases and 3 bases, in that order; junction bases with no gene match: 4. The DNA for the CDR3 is TGTGCCAGTAGTGGGGACAGGGGAAACAATCAGCCCCAGCATTTT. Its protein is CASSGDRGNNQPQHF.

The CDR3 sequence: CASSNRQTFNGYTF. The CDR3 DNA reads as TGTGCCAGCAGCAACCGACAAACTTTTAACGGCTACACCTTC. J is TRBJ1-2 and V is TRBV21-1; the D call in the table, TRBD1, was not verified against the DNA. TRBV21-1 is reported as a pseudogene. CDR3 length: 14 residues.

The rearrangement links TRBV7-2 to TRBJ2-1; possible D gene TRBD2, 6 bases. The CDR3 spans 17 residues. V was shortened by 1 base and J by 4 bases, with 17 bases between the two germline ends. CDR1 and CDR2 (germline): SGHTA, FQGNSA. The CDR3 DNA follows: TGTGCCAGCAGCTTAGGAGGCCAGCGGGCCTTATACAATGAGCAGTTCTTC. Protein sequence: CASSLGGQRALYNEQFF.

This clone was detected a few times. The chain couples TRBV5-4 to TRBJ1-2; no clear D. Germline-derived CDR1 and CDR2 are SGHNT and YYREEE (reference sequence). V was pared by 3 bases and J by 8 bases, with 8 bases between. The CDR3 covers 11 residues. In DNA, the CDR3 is TGTGCCAGCAGCTCTACGTGGGGCTACACCTTC. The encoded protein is CASSSTWGYTF.

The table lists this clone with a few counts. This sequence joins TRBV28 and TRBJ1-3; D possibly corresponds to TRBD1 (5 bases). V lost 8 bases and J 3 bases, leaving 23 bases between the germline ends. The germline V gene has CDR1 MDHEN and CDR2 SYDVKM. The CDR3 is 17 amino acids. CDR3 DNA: TGTGCCAGCGTCATCGGTGGGTTGGGGCCTCTTGGAAACACCATATATTTT. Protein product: CASVIGGLGPLGNTIYF.

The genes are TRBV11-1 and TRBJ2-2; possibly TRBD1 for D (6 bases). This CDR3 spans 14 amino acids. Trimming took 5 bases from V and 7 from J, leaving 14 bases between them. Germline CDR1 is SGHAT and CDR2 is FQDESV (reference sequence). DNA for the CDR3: TGTGCCAGCAGCCACCACAGGGCCGACGGGGAGCTGTTTTTT. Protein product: CASSHHRADGELFF.

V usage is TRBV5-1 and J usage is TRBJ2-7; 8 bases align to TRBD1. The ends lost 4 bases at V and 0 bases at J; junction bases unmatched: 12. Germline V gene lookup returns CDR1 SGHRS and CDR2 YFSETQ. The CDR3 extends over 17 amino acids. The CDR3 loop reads CASSPGQVTLSSYEQYF. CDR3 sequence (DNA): TGCGCCAGCAGCCCGGGACAGGTCACCTTAAGCTCCTACGAGCAGTACTTC.

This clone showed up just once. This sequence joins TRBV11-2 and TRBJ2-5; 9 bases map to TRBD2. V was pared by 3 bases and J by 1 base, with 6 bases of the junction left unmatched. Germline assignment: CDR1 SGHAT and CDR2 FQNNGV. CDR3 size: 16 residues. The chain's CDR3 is CASSFGGGRVQETQYF. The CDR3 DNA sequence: TGTGCCAGCAGCTTCGGGGGCGGGAGGGTCCAAGAGACCCAGTACTTC.

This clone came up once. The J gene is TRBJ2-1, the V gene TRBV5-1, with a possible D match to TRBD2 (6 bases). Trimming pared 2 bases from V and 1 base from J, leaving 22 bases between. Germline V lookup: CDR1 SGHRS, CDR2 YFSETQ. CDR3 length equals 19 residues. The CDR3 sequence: CASSFLALSGGFSYNEQFF. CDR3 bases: TGCGCCAGCAGCTTCCTCGCCCTCTCCGGGGGATTTTCCTACAATGAGCAGTTCTTC.

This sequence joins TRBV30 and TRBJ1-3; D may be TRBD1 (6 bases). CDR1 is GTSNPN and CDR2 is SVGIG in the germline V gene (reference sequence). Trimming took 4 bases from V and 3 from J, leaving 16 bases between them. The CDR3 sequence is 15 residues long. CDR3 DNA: TGTGCCTGGATGCAGGGGCGAGGTAGTGGAAACACCATATATTTT. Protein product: CAWMQGRGSGNTIYF.

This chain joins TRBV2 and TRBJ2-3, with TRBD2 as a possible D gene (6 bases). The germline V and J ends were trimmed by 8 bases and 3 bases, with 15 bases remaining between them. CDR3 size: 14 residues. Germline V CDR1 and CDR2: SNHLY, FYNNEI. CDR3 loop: CASGLFGGTDTQYF. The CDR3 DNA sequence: TGTGCCAGCGGGCTCTTCGGAGGGACAGATACGCAGTATTTT.

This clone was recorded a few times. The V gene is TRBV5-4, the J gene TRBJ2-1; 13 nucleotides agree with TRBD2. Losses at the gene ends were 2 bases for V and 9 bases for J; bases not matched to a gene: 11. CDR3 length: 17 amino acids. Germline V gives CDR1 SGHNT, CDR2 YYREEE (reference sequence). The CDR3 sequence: CASSFQPGLAGTSEQFF. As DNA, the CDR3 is TGTGCCAGCAGCTTTCAACCGGGACTAGCGGGGACTAGTGAGCAGTTCTTC.

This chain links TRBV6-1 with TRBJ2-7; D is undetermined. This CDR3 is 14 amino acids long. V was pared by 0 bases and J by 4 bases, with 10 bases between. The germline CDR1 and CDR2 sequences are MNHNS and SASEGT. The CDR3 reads CASSEATRFYEQYF. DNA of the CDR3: TGTGCCAGCAGTGAAGCGACAAGGTTTTACGAGCAGTACTTC.

CDR3 DNA: TGTGCCAGCAGCTTGTCAGGGATGAACACTGAAGCTTTCTTT. Translation gives CASSLSGMNTEAFF. The gene calls are TRBV5-4 and TRBJ1-1; tentative D call: TRBD1 (5 bases). V was clipped by 1 base and J by 0 bases, with 7 bases between them. There are 14 residues in the CDR3. Germline values: CDR1 SGHNT, CDR2 YYREEE (reference sequence).

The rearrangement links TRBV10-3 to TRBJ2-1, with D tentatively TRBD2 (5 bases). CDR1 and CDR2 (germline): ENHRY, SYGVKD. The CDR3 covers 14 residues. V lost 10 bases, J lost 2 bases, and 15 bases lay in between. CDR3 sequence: CATLEAEAYNEQFF. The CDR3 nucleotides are TGTGCCACCTTGGAGGCGGAGGCCTACAATGAGCAGTTCTTC.

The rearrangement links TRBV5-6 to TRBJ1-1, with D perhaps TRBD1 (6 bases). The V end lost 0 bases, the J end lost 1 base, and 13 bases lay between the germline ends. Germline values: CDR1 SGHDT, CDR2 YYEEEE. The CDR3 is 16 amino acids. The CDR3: CASSLAFMGANTEAFF. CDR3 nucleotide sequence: TGTGCCAGCAGCTTGGCCTTTATGGGGGCGAACACTGAAGCTTTCTTT.

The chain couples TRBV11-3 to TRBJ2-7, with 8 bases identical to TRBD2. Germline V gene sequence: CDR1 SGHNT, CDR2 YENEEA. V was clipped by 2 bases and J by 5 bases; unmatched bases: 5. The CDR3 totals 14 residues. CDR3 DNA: TGTGCCAGCAGCTTAACAAGCGGGAGTGACGAGCAGTACTTC. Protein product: CASSLTSGSDEQYF.

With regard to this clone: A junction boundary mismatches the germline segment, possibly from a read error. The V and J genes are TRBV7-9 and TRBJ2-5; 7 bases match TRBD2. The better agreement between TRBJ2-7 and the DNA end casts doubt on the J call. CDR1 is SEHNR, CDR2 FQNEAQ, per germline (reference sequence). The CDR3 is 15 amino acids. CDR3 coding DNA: TGTTCCAGCAGCTTCATAAACTCTAGCGGATACGAGCAGTACTTC. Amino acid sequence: CSSSFINSSGYEQYF.

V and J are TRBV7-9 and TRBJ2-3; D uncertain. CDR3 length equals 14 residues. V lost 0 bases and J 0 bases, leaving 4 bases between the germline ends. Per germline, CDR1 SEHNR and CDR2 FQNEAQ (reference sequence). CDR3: CASSLASSTDTQYF. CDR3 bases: TGTGCCAGCAGCTTAGCTAGCAGCACAGATACGCAGTATTTT. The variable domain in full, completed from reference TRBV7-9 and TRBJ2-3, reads DTGVSQNPRHKITKRGQNVTFRCDPISEHNRLYWYRQTLGQGPEFLTYFQNEAQLEKSRLLSDRFSAERPKGSFSTLEIQRTEQGDSAMYLCASSLASSTDTQYFGPGTRLTVL.

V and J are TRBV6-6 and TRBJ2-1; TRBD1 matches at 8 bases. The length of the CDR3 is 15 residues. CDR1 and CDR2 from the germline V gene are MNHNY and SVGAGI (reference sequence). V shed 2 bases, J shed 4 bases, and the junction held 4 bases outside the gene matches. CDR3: CASSYPGGKYNEQFF. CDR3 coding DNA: TGTGCCAGCAGTTACCCAGGGGGCAAGTACAATGAGCAGTTCTTC.

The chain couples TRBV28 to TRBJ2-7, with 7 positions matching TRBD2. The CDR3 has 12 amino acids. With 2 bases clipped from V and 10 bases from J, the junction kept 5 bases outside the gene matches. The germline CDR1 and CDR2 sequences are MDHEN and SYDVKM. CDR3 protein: CASSLNSGGQYF. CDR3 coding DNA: TGTGCCAGCAGTTTAAATTCGGGGGGACAGTACTTC.

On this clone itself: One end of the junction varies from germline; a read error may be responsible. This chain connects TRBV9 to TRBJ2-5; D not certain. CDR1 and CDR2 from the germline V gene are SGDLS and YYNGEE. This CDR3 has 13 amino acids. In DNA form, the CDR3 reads TGTGCCAACAGCGCCTCTCTATCAGAGACCCAGTACTTC. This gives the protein CANSASLSETQYF.

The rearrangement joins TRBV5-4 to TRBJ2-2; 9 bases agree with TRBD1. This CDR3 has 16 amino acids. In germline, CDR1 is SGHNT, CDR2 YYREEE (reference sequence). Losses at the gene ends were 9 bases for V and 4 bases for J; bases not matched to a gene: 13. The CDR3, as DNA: TGTGCCATAACGGCTGGACAGGGGCAAAGCACCGGGGAGCTGTTTTTT. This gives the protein CAITAGQGQSTGELFF.

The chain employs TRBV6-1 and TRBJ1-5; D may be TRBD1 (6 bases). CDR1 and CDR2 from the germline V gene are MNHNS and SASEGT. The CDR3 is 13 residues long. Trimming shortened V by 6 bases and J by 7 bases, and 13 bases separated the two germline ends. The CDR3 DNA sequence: TGTGCCAGCAGCCCGGACAGAATCCAGCCCCAGCATTTT. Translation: CASSPDRIQPQHF.

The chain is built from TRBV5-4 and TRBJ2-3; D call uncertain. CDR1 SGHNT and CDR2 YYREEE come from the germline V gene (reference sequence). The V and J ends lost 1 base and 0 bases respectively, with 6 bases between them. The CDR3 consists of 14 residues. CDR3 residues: CASSLSESTDTQYF. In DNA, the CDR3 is TGTGCCAGCAGCTTGTCGGAGAGCACAGATACGCAGTATTTT.

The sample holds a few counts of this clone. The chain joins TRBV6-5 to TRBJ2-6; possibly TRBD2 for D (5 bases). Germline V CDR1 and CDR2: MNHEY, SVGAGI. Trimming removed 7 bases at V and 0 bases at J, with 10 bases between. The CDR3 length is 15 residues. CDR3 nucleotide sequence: TGTGCCAGCACGGCGGGTTTCTCTGGGGCCAACGTCCTGACTTTC. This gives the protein CASTAGFSGANVLTF.

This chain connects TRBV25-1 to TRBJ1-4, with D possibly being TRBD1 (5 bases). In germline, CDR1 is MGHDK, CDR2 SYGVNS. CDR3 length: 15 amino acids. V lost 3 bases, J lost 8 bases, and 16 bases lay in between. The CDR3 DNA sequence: TGTGCCAGCAGTGAGCACAGCGGGGCTAGCGAAAAACTGTTTTTT. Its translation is CASSEHSGASEKLFF. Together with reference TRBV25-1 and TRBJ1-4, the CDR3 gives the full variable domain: EADIYQTPRYLVIGTGKKITLECSQTMGHDKMYWYQQDPGMELHLIHYSYGVNSTEKGDLSSESTVSRIRTEHFPLTLESARPSHTSQYLCASSEHSGASEKLFFGSGTQLSVL.

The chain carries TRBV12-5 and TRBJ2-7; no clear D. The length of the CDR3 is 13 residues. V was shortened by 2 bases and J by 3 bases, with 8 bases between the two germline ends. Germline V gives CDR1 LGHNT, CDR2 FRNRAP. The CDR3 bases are TGTGCTAGTGGTTTGTACAGAGTCTACGAGCAGTACTTC. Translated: CASGLYRVYEQYF.